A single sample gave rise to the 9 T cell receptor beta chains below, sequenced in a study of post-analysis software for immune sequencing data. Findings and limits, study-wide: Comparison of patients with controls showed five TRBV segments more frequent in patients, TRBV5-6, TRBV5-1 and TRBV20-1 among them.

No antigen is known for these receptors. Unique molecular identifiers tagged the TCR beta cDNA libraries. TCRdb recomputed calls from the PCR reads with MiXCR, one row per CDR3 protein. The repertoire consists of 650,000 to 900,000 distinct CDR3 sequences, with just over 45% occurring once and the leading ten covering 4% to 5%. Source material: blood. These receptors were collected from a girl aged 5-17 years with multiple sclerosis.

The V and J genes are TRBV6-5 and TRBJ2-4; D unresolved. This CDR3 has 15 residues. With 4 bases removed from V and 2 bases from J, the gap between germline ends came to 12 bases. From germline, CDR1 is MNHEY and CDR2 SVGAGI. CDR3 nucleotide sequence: TGTGCCAGCAGTTCCTTGCCTCAAACCAAAAACATTCAGTACTTC. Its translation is CASSSLPQTKNIQYF.

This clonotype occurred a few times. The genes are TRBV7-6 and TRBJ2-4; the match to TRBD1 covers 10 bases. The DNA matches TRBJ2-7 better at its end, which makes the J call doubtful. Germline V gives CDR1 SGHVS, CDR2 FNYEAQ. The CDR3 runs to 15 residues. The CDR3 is CASSPLGTGAYEQYF. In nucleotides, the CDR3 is TGTGCCAGCAGCCCTCTCGGGACAGGGGCCTACGAGCAGTACTTC.

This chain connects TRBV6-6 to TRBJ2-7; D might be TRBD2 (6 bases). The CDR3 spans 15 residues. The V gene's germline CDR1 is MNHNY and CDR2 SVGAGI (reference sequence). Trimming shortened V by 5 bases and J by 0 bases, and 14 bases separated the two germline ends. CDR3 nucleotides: TGTGCCAGCAGTAGCCCGGGACTGGTCTCCTACGAGCAGTACTTC. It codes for CASSSPGLVSYEQYF.

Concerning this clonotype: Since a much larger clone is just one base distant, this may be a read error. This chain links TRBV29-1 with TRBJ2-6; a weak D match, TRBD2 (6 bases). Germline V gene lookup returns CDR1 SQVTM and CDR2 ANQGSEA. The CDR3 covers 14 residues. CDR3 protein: CSVRGDSGANVRTF. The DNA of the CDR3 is TGCAGCGTTAGAGGGGACTCTGGGGCCAACGTCCGGACTTTC.

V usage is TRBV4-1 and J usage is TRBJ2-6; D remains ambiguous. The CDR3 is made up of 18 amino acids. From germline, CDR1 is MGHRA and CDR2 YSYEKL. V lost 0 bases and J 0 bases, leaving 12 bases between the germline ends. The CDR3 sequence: CASSQEGTHNSGANVLTF. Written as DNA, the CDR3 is TGCGCCAGCAGCCAAGAGGGAACCCACAACTCTGGGGCCAACGTCCTGACTTTC.

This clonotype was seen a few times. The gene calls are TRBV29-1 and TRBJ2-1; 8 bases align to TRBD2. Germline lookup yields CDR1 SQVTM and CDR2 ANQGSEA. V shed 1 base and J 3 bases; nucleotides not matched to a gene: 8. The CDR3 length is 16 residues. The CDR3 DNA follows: TGCAGCGTTGAAGCCCCCCCCACTAGCGGCTACAATGAGCAGTTCTTC. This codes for CSVEAPPTSGYNEQFF.

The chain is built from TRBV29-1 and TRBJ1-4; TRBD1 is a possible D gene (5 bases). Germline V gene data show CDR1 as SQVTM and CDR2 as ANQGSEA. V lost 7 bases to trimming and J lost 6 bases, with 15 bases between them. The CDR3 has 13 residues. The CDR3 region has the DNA TGCAGCGCTATTCGGGACGGGTATGAAAAACTGTTTTTT. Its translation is CSAIRDGYEKLFF.

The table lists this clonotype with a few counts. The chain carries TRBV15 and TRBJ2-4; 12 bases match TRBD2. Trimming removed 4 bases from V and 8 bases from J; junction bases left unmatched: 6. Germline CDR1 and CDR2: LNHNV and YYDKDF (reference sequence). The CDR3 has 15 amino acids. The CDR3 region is CATSTRTSGNDIQYF. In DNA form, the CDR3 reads TGTGCCACCAGCACCCGGACTAGCGGGAATGACATTCAGTACTTC.

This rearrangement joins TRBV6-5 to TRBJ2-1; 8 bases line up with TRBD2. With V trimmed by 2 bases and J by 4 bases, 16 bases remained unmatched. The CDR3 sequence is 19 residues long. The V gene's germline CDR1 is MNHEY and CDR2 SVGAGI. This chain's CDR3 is CASSYTLNLVAGRYNEQFF. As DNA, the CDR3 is TGTGCCAGCAGTTACACTCTGAACCTAGTAGCGGGACGTTACAATGAGCAGTTCTTC.